This TCR beta chain is from a study of spatial heterogeneity in lung cancer. General study points: Tumors with more nonsynonymous mutations had more expanded intratumoral alpha and beta TCRs.

Noted time point: sample taken at primary tumor resection. Germline CDR1 and CDR2: MGHRA and YSYEKL. This CDR3 is 16 amino acids long. The V gene lost 1 base and the J gene lost 6 bases, with 18 bases spanning the gap. TCRdb fed the 5' RACE reads into MiXCR, producing one record per CDR3 protein. The table has some 7,000 distinct CDR3 sequences, 14% seen once; the top ten hold approximately 10%. This clonotype was counted many times. The antigen remains undetermined. J is TRBJ1-2 and V is TRBV4-1; TRBD1 might be the D (6 bases). Sequences were derived from lung tumor tissue, sampled at surgery. This TCR came from a female donor with early-stage non-small cell lung cancer. As DNA, the CDR3 is TGCGCCAGCAGCCAAGGTAACCCCTCTGGGGGCGATGGCTACACCTTC. Translation: CASSQGNPSGGDGYTF.